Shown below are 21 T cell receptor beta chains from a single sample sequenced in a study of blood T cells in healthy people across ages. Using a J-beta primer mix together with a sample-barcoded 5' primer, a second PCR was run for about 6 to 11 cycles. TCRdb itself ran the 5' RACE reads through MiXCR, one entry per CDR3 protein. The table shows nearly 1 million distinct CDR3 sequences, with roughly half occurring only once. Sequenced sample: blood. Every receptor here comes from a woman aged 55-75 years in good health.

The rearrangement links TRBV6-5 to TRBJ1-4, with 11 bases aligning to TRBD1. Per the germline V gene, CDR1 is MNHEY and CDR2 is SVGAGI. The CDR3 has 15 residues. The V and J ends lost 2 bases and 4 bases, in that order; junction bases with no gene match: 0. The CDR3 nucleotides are TGTGCCAGCAGTTACGGGACAGGGGGTAATGAAAAACTGTTTTTT. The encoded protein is CASSYGTGGNEKLFF.

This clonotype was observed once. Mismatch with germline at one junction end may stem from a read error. CDR3 loop: CASSQGEQNQGTQYF. The CDR3 coding sequence is TGTGCCAGCAGCCAAGGCGAACAGAATCAAGGGACCCAGTACTTC. This chain uses TRBV3-1 with TRBJ2-5; no reliable D call. CDR3 length equals 15 residues. Germline values: CDR1 LGHDT, CDR2 YNNKEL (reference sequence).

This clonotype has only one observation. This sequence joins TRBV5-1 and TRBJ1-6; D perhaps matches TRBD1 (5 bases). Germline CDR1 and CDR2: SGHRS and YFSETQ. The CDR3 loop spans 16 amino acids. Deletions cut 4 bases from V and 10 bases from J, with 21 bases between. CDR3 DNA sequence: TGCGCCAGCAGCCGTGACAGCAACCCGGTAACCTCACCCCTCCACTTT. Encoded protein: CASSRDSNPVTSPLHF.

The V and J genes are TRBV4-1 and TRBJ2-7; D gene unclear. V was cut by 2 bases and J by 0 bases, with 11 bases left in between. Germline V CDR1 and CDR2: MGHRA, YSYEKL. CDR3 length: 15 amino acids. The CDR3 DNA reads TGCGCCAGCAGCCAATCCCAAGGGTACTCCTACGAGCAGTACTTC. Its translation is CASSQSQGYSYEQYF.

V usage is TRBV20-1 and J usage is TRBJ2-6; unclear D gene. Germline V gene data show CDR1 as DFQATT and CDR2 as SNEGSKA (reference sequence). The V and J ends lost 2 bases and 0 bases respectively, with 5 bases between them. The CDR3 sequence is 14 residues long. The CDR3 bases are TGCAGTGCTAGAAGAGACTCTGGGGCCAACGTCCTGACTTTC. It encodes CSARRDSGANVLTF.

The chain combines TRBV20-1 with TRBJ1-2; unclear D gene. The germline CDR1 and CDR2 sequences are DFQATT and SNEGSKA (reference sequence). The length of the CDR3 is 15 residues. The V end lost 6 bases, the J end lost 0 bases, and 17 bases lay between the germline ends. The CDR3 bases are TGCAGTGCAAGCGAAGGGCCAAAACCTAACTATGGCTACACCTTC. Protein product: CSASEGPKPNYGYTF.

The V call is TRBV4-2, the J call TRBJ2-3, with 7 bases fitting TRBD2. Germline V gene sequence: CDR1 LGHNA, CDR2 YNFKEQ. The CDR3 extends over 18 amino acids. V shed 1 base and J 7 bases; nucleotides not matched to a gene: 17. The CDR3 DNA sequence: TGTGCCAGCAGCCAAGCCGCGGGAGAGCCCCGAAGGTACAATACGCAGTATTTT. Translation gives CASSQAAGEPRRYNTQYF.

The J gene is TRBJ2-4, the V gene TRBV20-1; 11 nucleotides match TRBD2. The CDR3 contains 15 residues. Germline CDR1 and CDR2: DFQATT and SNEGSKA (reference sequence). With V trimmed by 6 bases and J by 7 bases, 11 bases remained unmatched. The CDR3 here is CSAPPILAGVNIQYF. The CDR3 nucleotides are TGCAGTGCACCTCCTATACTAGCGGGAGTGAACATTCAGTACTTC.

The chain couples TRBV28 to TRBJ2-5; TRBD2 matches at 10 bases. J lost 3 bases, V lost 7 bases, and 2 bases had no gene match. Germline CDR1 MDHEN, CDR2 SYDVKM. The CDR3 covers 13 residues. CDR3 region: CASNGLAEETQYF. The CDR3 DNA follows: TGTGCCAGCAATGGACTAGCGGAAGAGACCCAGTACTTC.

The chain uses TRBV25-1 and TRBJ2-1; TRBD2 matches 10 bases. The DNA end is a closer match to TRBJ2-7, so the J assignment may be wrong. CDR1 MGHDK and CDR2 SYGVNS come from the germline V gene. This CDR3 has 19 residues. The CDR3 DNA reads TGTGCCAGCAGTGAATCGTCTAGCGGGAGAGCACACTCCTACAATGAGCAGTACTTC. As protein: CASSESSSGRAHSYNEQYF.

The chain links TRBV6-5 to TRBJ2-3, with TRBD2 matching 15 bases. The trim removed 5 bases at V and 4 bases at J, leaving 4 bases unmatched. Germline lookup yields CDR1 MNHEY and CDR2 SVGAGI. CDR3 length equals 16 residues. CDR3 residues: CASSRGLAGGADTQYF. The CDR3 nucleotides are TGTGCCAGCAGTCGGGGACTAGCGGGAGGAGCAGATACGCAGTATTTT.

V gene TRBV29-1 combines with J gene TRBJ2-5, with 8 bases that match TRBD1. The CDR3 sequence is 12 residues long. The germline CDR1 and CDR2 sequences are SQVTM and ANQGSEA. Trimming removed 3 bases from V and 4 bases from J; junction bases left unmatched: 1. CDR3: CSVEGQVETQYF. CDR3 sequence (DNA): TGCAGCGTTGAGGGACAGGTAGAGACCCAGTACTTC.

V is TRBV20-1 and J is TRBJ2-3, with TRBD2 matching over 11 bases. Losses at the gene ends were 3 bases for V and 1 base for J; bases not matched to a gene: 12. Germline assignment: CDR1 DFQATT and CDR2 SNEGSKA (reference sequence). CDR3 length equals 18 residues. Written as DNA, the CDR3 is TGCAGTGCTAGCGCCTCGGGACTAGCGGATGCTGGCACAGATACGCAGTATTTT. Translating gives CSASASGLADAGTDTQYF.

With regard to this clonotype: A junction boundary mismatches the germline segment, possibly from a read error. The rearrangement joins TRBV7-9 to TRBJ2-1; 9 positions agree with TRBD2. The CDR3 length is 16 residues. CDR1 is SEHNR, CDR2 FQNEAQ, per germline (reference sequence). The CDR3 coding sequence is TGTGCCAGCAGCTCCCTTAGCGGGAGCTCCTACAGTGAGCAGTTCTTC. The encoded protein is CASSSLSGSSYSEQFF.

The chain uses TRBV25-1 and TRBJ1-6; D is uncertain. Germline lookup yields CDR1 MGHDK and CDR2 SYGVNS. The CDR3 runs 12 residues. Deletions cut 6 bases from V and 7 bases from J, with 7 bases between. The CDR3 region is CASRQPNSPLHF. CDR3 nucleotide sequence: TGTGCCAGCAGGCAGCCGAATTCACCCCTCCACTTT.

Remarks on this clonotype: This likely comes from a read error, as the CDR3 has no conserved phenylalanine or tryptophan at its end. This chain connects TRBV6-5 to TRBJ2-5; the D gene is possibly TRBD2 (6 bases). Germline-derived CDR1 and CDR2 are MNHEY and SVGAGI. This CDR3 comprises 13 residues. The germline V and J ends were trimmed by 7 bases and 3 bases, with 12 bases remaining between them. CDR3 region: CASMTSSKETQYV. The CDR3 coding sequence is TGTGCCAGCATGACTAGTTCGAAAGAGACCCAGTACGTC.

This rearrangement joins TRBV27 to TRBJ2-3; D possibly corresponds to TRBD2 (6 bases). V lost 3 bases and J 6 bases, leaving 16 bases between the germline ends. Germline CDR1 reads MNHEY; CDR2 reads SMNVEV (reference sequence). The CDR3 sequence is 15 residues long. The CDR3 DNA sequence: TGTGCCAGCAGTTTCTCAACGGGAGTCTTGGATACGCAGTATTTT. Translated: CASSFSTGVLDTQYF.

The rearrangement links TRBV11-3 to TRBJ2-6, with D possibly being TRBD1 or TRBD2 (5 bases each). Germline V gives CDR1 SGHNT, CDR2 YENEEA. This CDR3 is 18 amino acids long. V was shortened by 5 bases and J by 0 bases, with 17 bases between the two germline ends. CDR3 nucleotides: TGTGCCAGCAGCCGAGACAGCGGTACGAGCTCTGGGGCCAACGTCCTGACTTTC. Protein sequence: CASSRDSGTSSGANVLTF. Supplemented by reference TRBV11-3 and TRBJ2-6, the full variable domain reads EAGVVQSPRYKIIEKKQPVAFWCNPISGHNTLYWYLQNLGQGPELLIRYENEEAVDDSQLPKDRFSAERLKGVDSTLKIQPAELGDSAVYLCASSRDSGTSSGANVLTFGAGSRLTVL.

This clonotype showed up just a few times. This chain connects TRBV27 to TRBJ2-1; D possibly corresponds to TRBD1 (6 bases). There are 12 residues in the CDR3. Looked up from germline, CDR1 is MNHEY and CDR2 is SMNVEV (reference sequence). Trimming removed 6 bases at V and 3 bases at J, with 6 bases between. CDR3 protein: CASRQGYNEQFF. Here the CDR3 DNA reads TGTGCCAGCAGACAGGGCTACAATGAGCAGTTCTTC.

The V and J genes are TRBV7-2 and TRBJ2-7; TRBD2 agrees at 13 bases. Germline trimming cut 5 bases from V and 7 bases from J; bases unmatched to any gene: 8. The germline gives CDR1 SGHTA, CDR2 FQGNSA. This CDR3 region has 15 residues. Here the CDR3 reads CASSRTGTSGTEQYF. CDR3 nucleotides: TGTGCCAGCAGCCGGACCGGGACTAGCGGGACTGAGCAGTACTTC.

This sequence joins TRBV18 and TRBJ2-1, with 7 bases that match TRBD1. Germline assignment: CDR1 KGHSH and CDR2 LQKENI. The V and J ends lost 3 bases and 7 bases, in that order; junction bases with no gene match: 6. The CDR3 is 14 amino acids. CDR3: CASSPGQKMNEQFF. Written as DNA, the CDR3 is TGTGCCAGCTCACCGGGACAGAAAATGAATGAGCAGTTCTTC.